This T cell receptor (beta chain) came from a study of blood T cell repertoires in COVID-19 (TCRdb year 2020). Study-level background: Collaborator samples came from the United States, Italy and Spain and covered acute and convalescent phases of COVID-19. The prospective study material was composed of cDNA or gDNA derived from T cells, B-cell-depleted T cells, or PBMCs. The samples were drawn from the first 160 participants of the ongoing ImmuneRACE study and from 1,200 or so subjects provided by 6 global collaborators. A de-identified subject ID, COVID-19 status, age in years and sex were almost always included in the sample metadata. The dataset comprised deeply sampled blood TCRbeta repertoires from subjects exposed to, actively infected with, or recovered from COVID-19. The repertoires were released in a freely available public database intended as a resource for research on the immune response to SARS-CoV-2. Where available, HLA class I and class II types were obtained from metadata supplied by the sample provider rather than from assay-based typing.

To note about this clone: No antigen is known for it. No base-level quality is on record; no much larger clone is a single base apart.

Whole blood was collected in K2EDTA tubes by collaborating institutions according to the institutions' own protocols. Collaborator samples were shipped for TCRbeta analysis as frozen whole blood, isolated PBMCs, or DNA extracted from either sample type. CDR1 and CDR2 are read off the germline V gene as MDHEN and SYDVKM. The CDR3 numbers 15 residues from cysteine through phenylalanine. The DNA shown is the 45-base CDR3, in frame from base 1. The germline ends are 12 bases apart after V is trimmed by 4 bases and J by 0 bases. The immunoSEQ Assay, a bias-controlled multiplex PCR, was used to amplify TCRbeta CDR3 regions from genomic DNA. In the paper's pipeline: The number of nucleated cells in each sample was estimated from the amplification of reference gene primers within the assay. To quantify the absolute abundance of each unique TCRbeta CDR3 rearrangement, sequence reads were collapsed and filtered. For each sample, productive Simpson clonality was calculated as the square root of Simpson's diversity index across productive rearrangements. TCRdb limited this immuneACCESS table to in-frame rearrangements with V and J called. A share of clones is missing; checked studies link under half to unresolved V genes, and the rest is unexplained. Clone size and V and J calls were adopted from that table, with D and trimming inferred from the DNA. The sample records about 190,000 clones, roughly 73% of which are singletons. The ten largest clonotypes hold 2.5% to 3.5% of the sample.

Results and caveats for the whole study, not just this receptor: The amount of clinical and demographic metadata varied by source and participant and was provided uncurated.

This receptor was taken from a woman over 75 with active or convalescent COVID-19. The chain was built from TRBV28 and TRBJ1-2; a tentative D match to TRBD1 spans 6 bases. The specimen sequenced was peripheral blood. The DNA reads TGTGCCAGCAGTTCTCCGGGACACTCTAACTATGGCTACACCTTC. Its product reads: CASSSPGHSNYGYTF.